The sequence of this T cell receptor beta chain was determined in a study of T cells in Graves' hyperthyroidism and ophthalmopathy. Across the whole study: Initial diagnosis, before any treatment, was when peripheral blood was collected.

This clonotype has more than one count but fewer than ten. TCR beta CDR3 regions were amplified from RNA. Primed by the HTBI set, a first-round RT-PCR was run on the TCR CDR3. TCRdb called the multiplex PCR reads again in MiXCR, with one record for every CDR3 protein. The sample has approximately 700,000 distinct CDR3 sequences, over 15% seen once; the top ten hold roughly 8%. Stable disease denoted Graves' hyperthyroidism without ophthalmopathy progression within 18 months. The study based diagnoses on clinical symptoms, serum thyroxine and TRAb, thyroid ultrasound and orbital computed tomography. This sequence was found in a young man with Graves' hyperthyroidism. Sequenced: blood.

CDR3: CASSLVLLRQSINEQFF. The DNA of the CDR3 is TGTGCCAGCAGCTTAGTCCTACTAAGGCAGAGCATCAATGAGCAGTTCTTC. This chain uses TRBV7-9 with TRBJ2-1; D gene ambiguous. V lost 1 base and J lost 6, with 19 bases in between. The CDR3 has 17 amino acids. Germline loops: CDR1 SEHNR, CDR2 FQNEAQ (reference sequence).